This TCR beta chain derives from a study of cytomegalovirus exposure and HLA in healthy donors. Whole-study findings and limits: Later on, analysis showed that most CMV-associated TCR beta chains appeared to be HLA-restricted. What a later analysis reportedly showed was that an Asian-associated ancestry cluster had fewer N-insertions than the roughly 670-donor mean. Among immune exposure information, only CMV serostatus was available.

As concerns this clone: Its target is unknown.

The CDR3 totals 13 residues. V was pared by 5 bases and J by 0 bases, with 8 bases between. From germline, CDR1 is MNHNS and CDR2 SASEGT. The PCR used 60 Vbeta and 13 Jbeta primers. The protocol was immunoSEQ multiplex PCR, while the TCRdb copy is restricted to in-frame clones and leaves out a portion. The table lists 150,000 to 200,000 clones, roughly four fifths of them singletons. Sequencing input: PBMCs. This TCR came from a young woman in good health and CMV-seronegative. This chain uses TRBV6-1 with TRBJ2-7; TRBD1 is a possible D gene (6 bases). The CDR3 region is CASSSGDSYEQYF. CDR3 bases: TGTGCCAGCAGTTCAGGGGACTCCTACGAGCAGTACTTC.